This T cell receptor beta chain was observed in a study of blood T cell repertoires in COVID-19. As for the study in general: T cells, B-cell-depleted T cells, or PBMCs provided the cDNA or gDNA that served as material.

Germline V CDR1 and CDR2: LGHNA, YSLEER. This CDR3 has 15 amino acids. Trimming removed 1 base from V and 10 bases from J; junction bases left unmatched: 8. The table came from immunoSEQ multiplex PCR; TCRdb's copy has only in-frame clones and leaves some out. The sample includes tens of thousands of clones, approximately 88% of them seen just once. The TCR was taken from a man between 50 and 59 years old with active COVID-19. The rearrangement joins TRBV4-3 to TRBJ2-4; 9 bases fit TRBD1. Sequenced material: peripheral blood. CDR3 region: CASSQAPGQGPIQYF. The DNA of the CDR3 is TGCGCCAGCAGCCAAGCACCGGGACAGGGCCCTATTCAGTACTTC.